The 3 T cell receptor beta chains given below trace back to one sample, sequenced in a study of T-cell memory formation after mild COVID-19. TCRdb passed the 5' RACE reads through MiXCR, listing each CDR3 protein once. In the table there are about 350,000 distinct CDR3 sequences, around 27% of which are singletons. The specimen sequenced was PBMCs or a T cell subset sorted from them (not recorded which). The origin of the receptors is an adult woman who had mild COVID-19 (a few samples of this study predate the infection). Cell type and time point are not known.

This clonotype was counted only a few times. V is TRBV5-1 and J is TRBJ1-5; tentatively, D is TRBD1 (6 bases). The CDR3 length is 15 residues. The V end was cut by 4 bases, the J end by 1 base, with 12 bases between. In germline, CDR1 is SGHRS, CDR2 YFSETQ. The CDR3, as DNA: TGCGCCAGCAGCGCACAGGGAGGAAGCAATCAGCCCCAGCATTTT. This gives the protein CASSAQGGSNQPQHF. The variable domain in full, with the rest retrieved from reference TRBV5-1 and TRBJ1-5, is KAGVTQTPRYLIKTRGQQVTLSCSPISGHRSVSWYQQTPGQGLQFLFEYFSETQRNKGNFPGRFSGRQFSNSRSEMNVSTLELGDSALYLCASSAQGGSNQPQHFGDGTRLSIL.

This sequence joins TRBV20-1 and TRBJ2-1; TRBD2 matches at 11 bases. The V segment lost 7 bases and the J segment 0 bases; nucleotides outside the gene matches: 17. CDR3 length: 19 amino acids. Looked up from germline, CDR1 is DFQATT and CDR2 is SNEGSKA (reference sequence). In nucleotides, the CDR3 is TGCAGTGTAGGCCTAGCGGGGGGACCAGCCAGGAGCTCCTACAATGAGCAGTTCTTC. This gives the protein CSVGLAGGPARSSYNEQFF.

The genes are TRBV3-1 and TRBJ1-1; D perhaps matches TRBD1 (6 bases). The CDR3 spans 14 residues. CDR1 is LGHDT, CDR2 YNNKEL, per germline (reference sequence). Trimming left V 4 bases short and J 0 bases short, with 9 bases between. The CDR3 loop is CASSRGQLNTEAFF. CDR3 DNA sequence: TGTGCCAGCAGCCGAGGACAGTTGAACACTGAAGCTTTCTTT.